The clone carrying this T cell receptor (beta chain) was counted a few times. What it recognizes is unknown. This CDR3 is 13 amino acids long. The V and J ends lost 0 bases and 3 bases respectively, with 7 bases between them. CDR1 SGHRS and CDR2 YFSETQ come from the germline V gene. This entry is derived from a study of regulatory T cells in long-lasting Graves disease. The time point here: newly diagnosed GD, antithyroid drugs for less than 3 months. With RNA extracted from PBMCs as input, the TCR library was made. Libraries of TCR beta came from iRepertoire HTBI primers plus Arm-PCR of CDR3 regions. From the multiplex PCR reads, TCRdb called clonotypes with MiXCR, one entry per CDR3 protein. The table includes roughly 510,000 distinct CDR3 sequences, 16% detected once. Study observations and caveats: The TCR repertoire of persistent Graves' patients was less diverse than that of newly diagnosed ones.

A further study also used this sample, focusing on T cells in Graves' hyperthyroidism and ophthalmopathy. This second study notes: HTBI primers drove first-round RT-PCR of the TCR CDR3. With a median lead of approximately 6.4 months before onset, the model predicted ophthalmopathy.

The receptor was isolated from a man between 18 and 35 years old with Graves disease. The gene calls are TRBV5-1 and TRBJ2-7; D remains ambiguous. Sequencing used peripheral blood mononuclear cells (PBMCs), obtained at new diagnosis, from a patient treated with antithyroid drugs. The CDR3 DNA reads TGCGCCAGCAGCTTGGACTTATACTACGAGCAGTACTTC. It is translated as CASSLDLYYEQYF. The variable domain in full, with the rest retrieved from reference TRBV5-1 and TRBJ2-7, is KAGVTQTPRYLIKTRGQQVTLSCSPISGHRSVSWYQQTPGQGLQFLFEYFSETQRNKGNFPGRFSGRQFSNSRSEMNVSTLELGDSALYLCASSLDLYYEQYFGPGTRLTVT.